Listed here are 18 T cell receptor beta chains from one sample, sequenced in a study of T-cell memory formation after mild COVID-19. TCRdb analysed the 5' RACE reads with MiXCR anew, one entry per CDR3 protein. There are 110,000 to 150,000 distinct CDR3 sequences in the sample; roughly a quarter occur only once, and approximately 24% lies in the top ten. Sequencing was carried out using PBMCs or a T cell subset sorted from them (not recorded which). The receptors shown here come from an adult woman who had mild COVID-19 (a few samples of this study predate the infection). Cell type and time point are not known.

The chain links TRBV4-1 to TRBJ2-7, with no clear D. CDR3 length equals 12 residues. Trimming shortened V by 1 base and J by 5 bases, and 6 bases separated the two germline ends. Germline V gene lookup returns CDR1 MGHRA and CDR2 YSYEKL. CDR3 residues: CASSQVGNEQYF. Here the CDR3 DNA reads TGCGCCAGCAGCCAAGTCGGAAACGAGCAGTACTTC.

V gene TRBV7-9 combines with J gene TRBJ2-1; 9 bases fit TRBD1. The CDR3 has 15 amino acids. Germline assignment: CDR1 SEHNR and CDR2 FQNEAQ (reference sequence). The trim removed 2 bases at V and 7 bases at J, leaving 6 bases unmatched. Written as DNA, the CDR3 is TGTGCCAGCAGCTTATTGGGGACAGGGTTGAATGAGCAGTTCTTC. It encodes CASSLLGTGLNEQFF.

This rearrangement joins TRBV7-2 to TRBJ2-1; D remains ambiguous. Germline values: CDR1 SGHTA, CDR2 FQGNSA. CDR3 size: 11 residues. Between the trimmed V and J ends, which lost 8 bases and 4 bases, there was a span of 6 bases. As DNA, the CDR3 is TGTGCCAGCGCCAATTACAATGAGCAGTTCTTC. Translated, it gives CASANYNEQFF.

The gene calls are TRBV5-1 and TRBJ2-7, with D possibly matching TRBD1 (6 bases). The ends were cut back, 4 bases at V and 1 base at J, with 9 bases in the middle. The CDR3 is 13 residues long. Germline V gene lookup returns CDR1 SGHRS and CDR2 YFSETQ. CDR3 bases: TGCGCCAGCAGCGGGACACGATCCTACGAGCAGTACTTC. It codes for CASSGTRSYEQYF.

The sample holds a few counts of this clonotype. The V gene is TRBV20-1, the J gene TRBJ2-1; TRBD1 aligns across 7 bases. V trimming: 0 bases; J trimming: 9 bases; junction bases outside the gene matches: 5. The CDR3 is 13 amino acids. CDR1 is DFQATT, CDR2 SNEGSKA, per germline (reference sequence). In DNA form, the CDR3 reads TGCAGTGCTAGAGATTCGACAGGGCCTGAGCAGTTCTTC. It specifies CSARDSTGPEQFF.

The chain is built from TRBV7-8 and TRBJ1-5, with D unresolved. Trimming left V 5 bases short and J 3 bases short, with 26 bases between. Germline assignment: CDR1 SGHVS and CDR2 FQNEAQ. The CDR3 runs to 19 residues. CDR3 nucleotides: TGTGCCAGCAGCACCTCTAGGTCAGGATATGTCCGCCACAATCAGCCCCAGCATTTT. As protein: CASSTSRSGYVRHNQPQHF.

The CDR3 is CASTGYEQYF. Written as DNA, the CDR3 is TGTGCCAGCACAGGTTACGAGCAGTACTTC. The chain has TRBV11-2 and TRBJ2-7; D gene unclear. The CDR3 consists of 10 residues. Deletions cut 7 bases from V and 4 bases from J, with 5 bases between. Germline CDR1 is SGHAT and CDR2 is FQNNGV.

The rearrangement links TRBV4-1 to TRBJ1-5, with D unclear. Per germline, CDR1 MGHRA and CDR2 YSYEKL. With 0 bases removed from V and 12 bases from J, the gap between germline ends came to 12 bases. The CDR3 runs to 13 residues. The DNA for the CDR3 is TGCGCCAGCAGCCAAGATCTCCCGACCCGCCAGCATTTT. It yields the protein CASSQDLPTRQHF.

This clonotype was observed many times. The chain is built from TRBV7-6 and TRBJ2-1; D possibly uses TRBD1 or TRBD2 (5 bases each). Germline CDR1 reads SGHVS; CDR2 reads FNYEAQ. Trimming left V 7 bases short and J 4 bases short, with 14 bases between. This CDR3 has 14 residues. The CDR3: CASNLGVDYNEQFF. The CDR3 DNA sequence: TGTGCCAGCAACTTGGGGGTAGATTACAATGAGCAGTTCTTC.

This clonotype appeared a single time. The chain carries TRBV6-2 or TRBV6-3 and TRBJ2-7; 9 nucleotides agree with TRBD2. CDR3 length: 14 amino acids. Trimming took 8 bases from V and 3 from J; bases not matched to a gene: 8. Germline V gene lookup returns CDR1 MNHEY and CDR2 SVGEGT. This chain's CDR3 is CASSAGTSLYEQYF. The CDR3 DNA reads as TGTGCCAGCTCGGCCGGGACTAGCCTCTACGAGCAGTACTTC.

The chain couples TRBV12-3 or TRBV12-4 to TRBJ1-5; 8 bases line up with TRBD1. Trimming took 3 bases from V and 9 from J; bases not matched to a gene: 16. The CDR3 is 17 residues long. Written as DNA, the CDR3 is TGTGCCAGCAGTTTCCTGCTCAAGGACAGGGACGTTGGGCCCCAGCATTTT. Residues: CASSFLLKDRDVGPQHF.

The CDR3 sequence is CASSLLGGGTGELFF. CDR3 DNA: TGTGCCAGCAGTCTGCTTGGAGGGGGAACCGGGGAGCTGTTTTTT. The chain employs TRBV27 and TRBJ2-2, with D tentatively TRBD1 or TRBD2 (6 bases each). CDR1 MNHEY and CDR2 SMNVEV come from the germline V gene (reference sequence). The CDR3 runs 15 residues. Trimming took 5 bases from V and 5 from J, leaving 15 bases between them.

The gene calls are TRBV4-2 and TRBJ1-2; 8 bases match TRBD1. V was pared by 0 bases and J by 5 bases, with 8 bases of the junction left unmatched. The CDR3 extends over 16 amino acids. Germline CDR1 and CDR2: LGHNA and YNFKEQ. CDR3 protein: CASSQDFTGGSYGYTF. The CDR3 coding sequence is TGTGCCAGCAGCCAAGATTTCACAGGGGGTTCTTATGGCTACACCTTC.

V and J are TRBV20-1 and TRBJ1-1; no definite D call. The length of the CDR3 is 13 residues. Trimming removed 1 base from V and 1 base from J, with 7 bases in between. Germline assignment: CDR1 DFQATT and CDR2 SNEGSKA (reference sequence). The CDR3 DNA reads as TGCAGTGCTAGAGTTTGGGCGAACACTGAAGCTTTCTTT. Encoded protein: CSARVWANTEAFF.

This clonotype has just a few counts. CDR3 sequence: CAISEGLLTFYNEQFF. CDR3 nucleotide sequence: TGTGCCATCAGTGAAGGTCTTCTGACGTTCTACAATGAGCAGTTCTTC. V and J are TRBV10-3 and TRBJ2-1; D is unclear. This CDR3 is built from 16 residues. Germline-derived CDR1 and CDR2 are ENHRY and SYGVKD. V lost 3 bases to trimming and J lost 3 bases, with 15 bases between them.

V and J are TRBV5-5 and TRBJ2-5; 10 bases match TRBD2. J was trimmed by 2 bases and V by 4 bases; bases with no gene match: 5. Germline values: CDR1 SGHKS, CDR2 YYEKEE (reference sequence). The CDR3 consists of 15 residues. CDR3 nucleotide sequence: TGTGCCAGCAGCGCGGGACTAGCGCTACAAGAGACCCAGTACTTC. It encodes CASSAGLALQETQYF. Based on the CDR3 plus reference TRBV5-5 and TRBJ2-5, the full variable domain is DAGVTQSPTHLIKTRGQQVTLRCSPISGHKSVSWYQQVLGQGPQFIFQYYEKEERGRGNFPDRFSARQFPNYSSELNVNALLLGDSALYLCASSAGLALQETQYFGPGTRLLVL.

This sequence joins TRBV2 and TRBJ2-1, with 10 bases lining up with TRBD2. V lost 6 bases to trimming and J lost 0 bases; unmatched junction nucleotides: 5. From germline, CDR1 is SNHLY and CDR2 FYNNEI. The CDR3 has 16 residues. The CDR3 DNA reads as TGTGCCAGCAGGGATAGCGGGAGGAGCTCCTACAATGAGCAGTTCTTC. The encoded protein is CASRDSGRSSYNEQFF.

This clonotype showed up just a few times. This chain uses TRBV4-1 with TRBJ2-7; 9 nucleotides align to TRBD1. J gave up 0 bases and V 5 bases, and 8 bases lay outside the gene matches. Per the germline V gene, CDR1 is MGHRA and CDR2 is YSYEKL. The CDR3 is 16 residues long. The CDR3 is CASSSPGTGNSYEQYF. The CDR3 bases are TGCGCCAGCAGCTCTCCCGGGACAGGGAACTCCTACGAGCAGTACTTC.